The clone carrying this TCR beta chain was recorded many times. Its target is not known. The source of the sample is a study of PD-L1 blockade in urothelial cancer. Whole-study context: Patients commenced atezolizumab around 2014, and it was given at 1,200 mg intravenously every 3 weeks.

Time point specified: peripheral blood 6 weeks after treatment start. CDR3 length equals 12 residues. The germline gives CDR1 LNHDA, CDR2 SQIVND (reference sequence). V dropped 4 bases and J dropped 4; count of bases not matched to a gene: 0. Produced via immunoSEQ multiplex PCR; TCRdb's table is partial and in-frame only. Of around 93,000 clones listed, 75% to 90% were seen once; the top ten hold 8.4%. General study results and limits: Pretreatment TCR clonality in blood under the median foretold superior survival.

This material consisted of PBMCs, taken around atezolizumab (anti-PD-L1) treatment. The chain carries TRBV19 and TRBJ1-2; 7 positions match TRBD1. This TCR was recovered from an older man with urothelial cancer. CDR3 nucleotide sequence: TGTGCCAGTAGTACAGGGGGCTATGGCTACACCTTC. This sequence encodes CASSTGGYGYTF.